This is a list of T cell receptor beta chains from one sample in a study of blood T cell repertoires in COVID-19. Assay: immunoSEQ multiplex PCR; the TCRdb copy retains only in-frame clones and omits some. The sample includes 200,000 to 300,000 clones, 87% of them seen just once. The sequencing sample was made of peripheral blood. The origin of the receptors is a man between 18 and 29 years old with active or convalescent COVID-19. Each CDR3 is given with its conserved first and last residue. D genes are given only for firm matches. Size values are once, few and many counts, or a class for expanded clones, and some rows have none.

D gene | clone size | J gene | V gene | CDR3 protein | CDR3 DNA
- | once | TRBJ2-1 | TRBV9 | CASSVGQGIYNEQFF | TGTGCCAGCAGCGTAGGTCAGGGGATCTACAATGAGCAGTTCTTC
- | once | TRBJ1-2 | TRBV19 | CASSIDDSTPPGYTF | TGTGCCAGTAGTATAGATGACAGTACCCCACCTGGCTACACCTTC
- | - | TRBJ1-2 | TRBV29-1 | CSVLSDNVYGYTF | TGCAGCGTTCTATCCGATAACGTTTATGGCTACACCTTC
TRBD1 | - | TRBJ2-1 | TRBV6-5 | CASSLGTGDYNEQFF | TGTGCCAGCAGTTTGGGGACAGGAGACTACAATGAGCAGTTCTTC
- | - | TRBJ1-6 | TRBV11-2 | CASSLGSFREINSPLHF | TGTGCCAGCAGCTTAGGATCCTTCAGGGAAATAAATTCACCCCTCCACTTT
TRBD2 | - | TRBJ2-1 | TRBV2 | CASSETSGGDNEQFF | TGTGCCAGCAGTGAGACTAGCGGAGGGGACAATGAGCAGTTCTTC
- | once | TRBJ1-3 | TRBV28 | CASSGGGKGGNTIYF | TGTGCCAGCAGTGGAGGAGGAAAGGGAGGAAACACCATATATTTT
TRBD2 | - | TRBJ2-7 | TRBV7-2 | CASNPSGRVNEQYF | TGTGCCAGCAACCCTAGCGGGAGGGTTAACGAGCAGTACTTC
- | - | TRBJ1-6 | TRBV6-2/TRBV6-3 | CASSSGGSPLHF | TGTGCCAGCAGTTCGGGCGGGTCACCCCTCCACTTT
TRBD1 | - | TRBJ1-1 | TRBV7-2 | CASSFRQGLGAFF | TGTGCCAGCAGCTTTCGACAGGGGCTGGGAGCTTTCTTT
- | - | TRBJ1-3 | TRBV27 | CASSLGGSSSGNTIYF | TGTGCCAGCAGTTTGGGCGGGTCCTCCTCTGGAAACACCATATATTTT
- | - | TRBJ2-1 | TRBV6-4 | CASSENYRNYNEQFF | TGTGCCAGCAGTGAAAACTATAGAAACTACAATGAGCAGTTCTTC
- | - | TRBJ1-5 | TRBV6-2/TRBV6-3 | CASSQGGPQHF | TGTGCCAGCAGCCAAGGGGGGCCCCAGCATTTT
- | - | TRBJ2-1 | TRBV7-2 | CASSLNRAAAYNEQFF | TGTGCCAGCAGCTTAAACAGGGCGGCCGCCTACAATGAGCAGTTCTTC
- | - | TRBJ1-4 | TRBV7-2 | CASSFQGQTNEKLFF | TGTGCCAGCAGCTTTCAGGGGCAAACTAATGAAAAACTGTTTTTT
TRBD2 | - | TRBJ2-5 | TRBV4-3 | CASSQGRGGDGETQYF | TGCGCCAGCAGCCAAGGACGGGGGGGCGATGGAGAGACCCAGTACTTC
- | - | TRBJ1-1 | TRBV7-8 | CASSLGGGWNTEAFF | TGTGCCAGCAGCTTAGGGGGAGGATGGAACACTGAAGCTTTCTTT
TRBD1 | - | TRBJ1-4 | TRBV30 | CAYRGYNEKLFF | TGTGCCTACAGGGGATATAATGAAAAACTGTTTTTT
- | - | TRBJ2-1 | TRBV7-2 | CASSSTAATYNEQFF | TGTGCCAGCAGCTCGACAGCCGCTACATACAATGAGCAGTTCTTC
- | - | TRBJ1-2 | TRBV28 | CASRKRGIMRGYTF | TGTGCCAGCAGAAAACGTGGCATCATGAGGGGCTACACCTTC
TRBD1 | - | TRBJ2-3 | TRBV6-5 | CASSPGGNTDTQYF | TGTGCCAGCAGTCCAGGGGGAAACACAGATACGCAGTATTTT
- | - | TRBJ1-1 | TRBV11-3 | CASSSGPGVRMNTEAFF | TGTGCCAGCAGCTCCGGGCCCGGGGTGAGGATGAACACTGAAGCTTTCTTT
TRBD1 | - | TRBJ1-1 | TRBV30 | CAWNRGNTEAFF | TGTGCCTGGAACAGGGGCAACACTGAAGCTTTCTTT
- | - | TRBJ2-1 | TRBV3-1/TRBV3-2 | CASTRHRREEQFF | TGTGCCAGCACCAGGCACAGGAGGGAGGAGCAGTTCTTC
TRBD1 | - | TRBJ1-2 | TRBV4-2 | CASSQSGGVTVGYTF | TGTGCCAGCAGCCAATCAGGGGGCGTCACGGTCGGCTACACCTTC
- | many | TRBJ2-7 | TRBV10-3 | CAISESPVDSSYEQYF | TGTGCCATCAGTGAGTCTCCGGTAGACAGCTCCTACGAGCAGTACTTC
- | - | TRBJ2-2 | TRBV5-1 | CASLVPNTGELFF | TGCGCCAGCCTAGTTCCGAACACCGGGGAGCTGTTTTTT
- | once | TRBJ2-1 | TRBV7-2 | CASSSAAGASTYNEQFF | TGTGCCAGCAGCTCGGCAGCGGGTGCTTCAACCTACAATGAGCAGTTCTTC
- | - | TRBJ2-7 | TRBV5-5 | CASSGRGIRSYEQYF | TGTGCCAGCAGCGGGCGTGGTATTCGATCCTACGAGCAGTACTTC
- | - | TRBJ1-1 | TRBV29-1 | CSVESGRTEAFF | TGCAGCGTTGAGTCAGGGCGGACTGAAGCTTTCTTT
- | - | TRBJ1-2 | TRBV6-5 | CATAGRGYGYTF | TGTGCCACCGCTGGCAGGGGCTATGGCTACACCTTC
TRBD2 | - | TRBJ2-1 | TRBV7-2 | CASSLLAGESEQFF | TGTGCCAGCAGCTTGCTAGCGGGGGAGTCTGAGCAGTTCTTC
TRBD1 | - | TRBJ1-3 | TRBV2 | CASSRQGGGENTIYF | TGTGCCAGCAGCAGACAGGGCGGAGGAGAAAACACCATATATTTT
- | - | TRBJ1-2 | TRBV20-1 | CSAPDGYTF | TGCAGTGCCCCCGATGGCTACACCTTC
TRBD1 | - | TRBJ1-6 | TRBV18 | CASSRDRDNSPLHF | TGTGCCAGCTCACGTGACAGGGATAATTCACCCCTCCACTTT
- | - | TRBJ2-5 | TRBV5-4 | CASSLVAADQETQYF | TGTGCCAGCAGCTTGGTGGCGGCGGATCAAGAGACCCAGTACTTC
TRBD1 | - | TRBJ2-7 | TRBV2 | CASRPDRPYEQYF | TGTGCCAGCAGACCGGACAGGCCTTACGAGCAGTACTTC
- | - | TRBJ1-2 | TRBV28 | CASTTSGQGRRGYTF | TGTGCCAGCACCACCAGCGGGCAGGGTCGAAGAGGCTACACCTTC
- | - | TRBJ2-5 | TRBV3-1/TRBV3-2 | CASSQDASGSQETQYF | TGTGCCAGCAGCCAAGATGCAAGCGGGTCTCAAGAGACCCAGTACTTC
TRBD2 | - | TRBJ2-5 | TRBV13 | CASSNLGGGETQYF | TGTGCCAGCAGCAACCTCGGGGGGGGCGAGACCCAGTACTTC
- | - | TRBJ2-7 | TRBV11-2 | CASSPGNSYEQYF | TGTGCCAGCAGCCCAGGGAATTCCTACGAGCAGTACTTC
- | - | TRBJ1-2 | TRBV4-3 | CASSPNGQGNYGYTF | TGCGCCAGCAGCCCTAACGGTCAGGGCAACTATGGCTACACCTTC
- | - | TRBJ2-1 | TRBV28 | CASSRLLLNEQFF | TGTGCCAGCTCGCGACTATTACTAAATGAGCAGTTCTTC
TRBD1 | once | TRBJ2-5 | TRBV18 | CASSLDREQETQYF | TGTGCCAGCTCACTGGACAGGGAGCAAGAGACCCAGTACTTC
TRBD2 | - | TRBJ2-5 | TRBV28 | CASSLWGGQETQYF | TGTGCCAGCAGTTTATGGGGGGGGCAAGAGACCCAGTACTTC